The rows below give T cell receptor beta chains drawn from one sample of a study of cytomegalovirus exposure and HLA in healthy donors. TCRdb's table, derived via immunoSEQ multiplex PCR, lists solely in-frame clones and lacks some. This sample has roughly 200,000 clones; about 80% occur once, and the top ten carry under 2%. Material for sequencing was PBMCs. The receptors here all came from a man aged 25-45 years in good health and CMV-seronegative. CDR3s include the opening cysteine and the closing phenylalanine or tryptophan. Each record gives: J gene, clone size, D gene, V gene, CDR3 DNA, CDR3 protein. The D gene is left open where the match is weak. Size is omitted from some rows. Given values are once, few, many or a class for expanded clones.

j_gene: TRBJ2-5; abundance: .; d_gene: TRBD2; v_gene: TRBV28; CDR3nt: TGTGCCAGCAGTTTTAATAGGGGAGGGGAGACCCAGTACTTC; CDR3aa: CASSFNRGGETQYF
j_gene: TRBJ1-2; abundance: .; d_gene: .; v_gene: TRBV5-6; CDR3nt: TGTGCCAGCAGCTCCACAGGGATTCTGGGCTACACCTTC; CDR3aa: CASSSTGILGYTF
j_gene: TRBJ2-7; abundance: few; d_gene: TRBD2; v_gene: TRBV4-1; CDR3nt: TGCGCCAGCAGCCAAGGACTAGCGGGGGTCTACGAGCAGTACTTC; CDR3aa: CASSQGLAGVYEQYF
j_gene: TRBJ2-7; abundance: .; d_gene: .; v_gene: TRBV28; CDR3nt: TGTGCCAGCAGTTCCTCGTACGAGCAGTACTTC; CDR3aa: CASSSSYEQYF
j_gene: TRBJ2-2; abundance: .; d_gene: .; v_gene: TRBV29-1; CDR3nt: TGCAGCGTTGAGACTCCGAACACCGGGGAGCTGTTTTTT; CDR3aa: CSVETPNTGELFF
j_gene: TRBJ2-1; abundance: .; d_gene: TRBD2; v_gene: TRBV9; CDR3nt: TGTGCCAGCAGCGTAGGAACTAGCGGAGGTCGTAATGAGCAGTTCTTC; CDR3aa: CASSVGTSGGRNEQFF
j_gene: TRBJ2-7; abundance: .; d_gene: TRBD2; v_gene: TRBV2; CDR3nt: TGTGCCAGCAGTCCACTAGCGGGCGGGAGGTACTTC; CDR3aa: CASSPLAGGRYF
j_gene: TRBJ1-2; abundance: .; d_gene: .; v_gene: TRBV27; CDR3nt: TGTGCCAGCAAAACAGACCGCCAAAGTGGCTACACCTTC; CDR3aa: CASKTDRQSGYTF
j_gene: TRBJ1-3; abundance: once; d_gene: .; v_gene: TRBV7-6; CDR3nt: TGTGCCAGCAGCTCGACAAGCGGCTCTGGAAACACCATATATTTT; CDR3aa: CASSSTSGSGNTIYF
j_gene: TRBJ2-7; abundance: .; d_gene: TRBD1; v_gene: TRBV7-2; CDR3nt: TGTGCCAGCAGCTCCCAACAGGGGAGTGAGCAGTACTTC; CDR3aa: CASSSQQGSEQYF
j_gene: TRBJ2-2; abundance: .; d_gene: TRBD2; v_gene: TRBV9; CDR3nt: TGTGCCAGCAGCGTAGTAATTGGCCTAGCGGGAGGTGGGGGGGAGCTGTTTTTT; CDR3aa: CASSVVIGLAGGGGELFF
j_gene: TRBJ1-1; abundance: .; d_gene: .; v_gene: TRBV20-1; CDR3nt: TGCAGTGCGTTAACAGGTTGGCTCGCTTTCTTT; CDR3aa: CSALTGWLAFF
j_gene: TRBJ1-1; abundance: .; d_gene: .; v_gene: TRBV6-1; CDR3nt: TGTGCCAGCAGGGGGCTCACTGAAGCTTTCTTT; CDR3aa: CASRGLTEAFF
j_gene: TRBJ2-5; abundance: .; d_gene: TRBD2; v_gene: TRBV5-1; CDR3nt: TGCGCCAGCAGCTCGGGGGGGCTAGCGGGAGATGAGACCCAGTACTTC; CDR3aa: CASSSGGLAGDETQYF
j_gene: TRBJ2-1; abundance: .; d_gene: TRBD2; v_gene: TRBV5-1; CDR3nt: TGCGCCAGCAGCTTGGCCACGGGTGGGGCGGGGGTATCCTACAATGAGCAGTTCTTC; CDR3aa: CASSLATGGAGVSYNEQFF
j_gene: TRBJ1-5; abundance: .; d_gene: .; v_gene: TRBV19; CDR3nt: TGTGCCGGATCAGGGGTAGCAAGCAATCAGCCCCAGCATTTT; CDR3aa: CAGSGVASNQPQHF
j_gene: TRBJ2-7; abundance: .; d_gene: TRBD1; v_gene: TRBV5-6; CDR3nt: TGTGCCAGCAGCTCGGGGACAGGGTATTTCTACGAGCAGTACTTC; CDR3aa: CASSSGTGYFYEQYF
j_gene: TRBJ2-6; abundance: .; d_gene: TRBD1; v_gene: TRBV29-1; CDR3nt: TGCAGCGTGGGGCAGGGGGCGACTGGGGCCAACGTCCTGACTTTC; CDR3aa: CSVGQGATGANVLTF
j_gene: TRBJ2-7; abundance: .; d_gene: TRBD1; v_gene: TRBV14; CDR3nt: TGTGCCAGCAGCCGAGCGACAGGGCCCTTGGGGGAGCAGTACTTC; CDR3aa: CASSRATGPLGEQYF
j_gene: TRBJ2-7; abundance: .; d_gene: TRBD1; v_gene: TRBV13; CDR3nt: TGTGCCAGCAGGCCGGGACAGCACTCCTACGAGCAGTACTTC; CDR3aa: CASRPGQHSYEQYF
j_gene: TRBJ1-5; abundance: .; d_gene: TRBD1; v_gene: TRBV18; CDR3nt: TGTGCCAGCTCACCACCCGGGACAGGGGGCGCAGGCAATCAGCCCCAGCATTTT; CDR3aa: CASSPPGTGGAGNQPQHF
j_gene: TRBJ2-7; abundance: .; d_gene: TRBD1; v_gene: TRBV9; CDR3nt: TGTGCCAGCAGCGTATGGGACAGGGCGGGCGAGCAGTACTTC; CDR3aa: CASSVWDRAGEQYF
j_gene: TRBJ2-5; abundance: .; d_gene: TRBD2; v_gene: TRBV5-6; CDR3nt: TGTGCCAGCAGCTTCAAGACTAGCGGGAGTGGGGAGACCCAGTACTTC; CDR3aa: CASSFKTSGSGETQYF
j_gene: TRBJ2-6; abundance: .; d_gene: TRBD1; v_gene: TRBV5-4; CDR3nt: TGTGCCAGCAGCTCCGGGACCAGGGGGCCTGGGGCCAACGTCCTGACTTTC; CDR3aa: CASSSGTRGPGANVLTF
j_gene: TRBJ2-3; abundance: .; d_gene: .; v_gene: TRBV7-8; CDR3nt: TGTGCCAGCAGCTTCCCTAGCACAGATACGCAGTATTTT; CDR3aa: CASSFPSTDTQYF
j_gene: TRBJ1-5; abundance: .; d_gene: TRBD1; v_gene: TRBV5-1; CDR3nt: TGCGCCAGCAGCTTGGCAGGGGGCCCCAATCAGCCCCAGCATTTT; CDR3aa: CASSLAGGPNQPQHF
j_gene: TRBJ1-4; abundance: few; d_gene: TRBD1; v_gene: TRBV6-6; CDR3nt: TGTGCCAGCAGTCGGACAGGAACAAATGAAAAACTGTTTTTT; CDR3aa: CASSRTGTNEKLFF
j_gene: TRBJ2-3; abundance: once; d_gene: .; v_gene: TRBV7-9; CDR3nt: TGTGCCAGCAGCTTAAAGGGGGATACGCAGTATTTT; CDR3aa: CASSLKGDTQYF
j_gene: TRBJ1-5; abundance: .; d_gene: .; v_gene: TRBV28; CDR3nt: TGTGCCAGCAGTTTTCAGGGTTTTGAATCGGATCAGCCCCAGCATTTT; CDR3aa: CASSFQGFESDQPQHF
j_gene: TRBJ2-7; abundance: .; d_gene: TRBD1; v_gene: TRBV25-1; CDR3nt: TGTGCCAGCAGTGAACCAACAGGGGGAACGGGATCGGCCTACGAGCAGTACTTC; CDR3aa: CASSEPTGGTGSAYEQYF
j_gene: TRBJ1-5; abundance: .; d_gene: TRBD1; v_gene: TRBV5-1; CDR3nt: TGCGCCAGCAGCTTGGAGGGACAGGGGGGCAATCAGCCCCAGCATTTT; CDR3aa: CASSLEGQGGNQPQHF
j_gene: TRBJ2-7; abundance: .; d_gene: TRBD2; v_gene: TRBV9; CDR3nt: TGTGCCAGCAGCGTAGGGGGCCTAGCGGGAGGCTTCGAGCAGTACTTC; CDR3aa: CASSVGGLAGGFEQYF
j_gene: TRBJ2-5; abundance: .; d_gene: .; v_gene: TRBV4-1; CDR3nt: TGCGCCAGTAGCCAGGAGGGACGGTACCAAGAGACCCAGTACTTC; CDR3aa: CASSQEGRYQETQYF
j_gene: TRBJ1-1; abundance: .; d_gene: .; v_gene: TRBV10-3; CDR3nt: TGTGCCTGCAGGCGAGACACTGAAGCTTTCTTT; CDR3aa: CACRRDTEAFF
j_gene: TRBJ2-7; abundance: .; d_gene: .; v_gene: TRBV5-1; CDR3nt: TGCGCCAGCAGGGACAGTCGATCCAATTCCTACGAGCAGTACTTC; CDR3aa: CASRDSRSNSYEQYF
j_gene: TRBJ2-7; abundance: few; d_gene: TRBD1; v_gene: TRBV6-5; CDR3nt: TGTGCCAGCAGGGGGACAGCCTCCTGGGTCGAGCAGTACTTC; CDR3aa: CASRGTASWVEQYF
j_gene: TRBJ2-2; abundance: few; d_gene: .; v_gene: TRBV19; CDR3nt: TGTGCCAGTAGTGCTGGGGGCGCCTCCGGGGAGCTGTTTTTT; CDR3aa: CASSAGGASGELFF
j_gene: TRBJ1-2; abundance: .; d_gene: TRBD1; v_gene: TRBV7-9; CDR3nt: TGTGCCAGCAGCTTAGCAGGGACAGGGGGCCTCTATGGCTACACCTTC; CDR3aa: CASSLAGTGGLYGYTF
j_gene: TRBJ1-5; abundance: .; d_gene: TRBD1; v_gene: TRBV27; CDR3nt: TGTGCCAGCAGTAGCGACAGGGATTCGTTGAGCAATCAGCCCCAGCATTTT; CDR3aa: CASSSDRDSLSNQPQHF
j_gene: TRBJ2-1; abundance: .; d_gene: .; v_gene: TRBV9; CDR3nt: TGTGCCAGCAGCGTACACGGGAGCTCCTACAATGAGCAGTTCTTC; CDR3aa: CASSVHGSSYNEQFF
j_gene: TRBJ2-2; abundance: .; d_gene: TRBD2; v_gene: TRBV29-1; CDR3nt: TGCAGCGGAAAGGGACTAGCGGGAGAAGTGGGCGGGGAGCTGTTTTTT; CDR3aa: CSGKGLAGEVGGELFF
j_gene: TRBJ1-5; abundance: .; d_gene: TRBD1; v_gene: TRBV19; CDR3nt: TGTGCCAGTAGTACCCCCTCAGGGGGGATTGGCAATCAGCCCCAGCATTTT; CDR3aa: CASSTPSGGIGNQPQHF
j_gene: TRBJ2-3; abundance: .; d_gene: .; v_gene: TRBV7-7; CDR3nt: TGTGCTAGCAGCTGGGGGGTAAACACAGATACGCAGTATTTT; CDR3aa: CASSWGVNTDTQYF